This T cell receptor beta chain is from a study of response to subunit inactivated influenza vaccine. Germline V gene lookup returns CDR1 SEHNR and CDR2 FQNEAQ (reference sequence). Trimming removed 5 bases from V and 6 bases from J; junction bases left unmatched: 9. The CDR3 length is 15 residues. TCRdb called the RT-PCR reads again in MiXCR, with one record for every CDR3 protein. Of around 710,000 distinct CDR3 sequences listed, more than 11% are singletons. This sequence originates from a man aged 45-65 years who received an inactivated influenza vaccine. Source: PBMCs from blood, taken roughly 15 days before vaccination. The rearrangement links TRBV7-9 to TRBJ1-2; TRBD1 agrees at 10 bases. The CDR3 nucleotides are TGTGCCAGCAGCCAAGGGACAGGGGATACGGATGGCTACACCTTC. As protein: CASSQGTGDTDGYTF.